The 8 T cell receptor beta chains below come from one sample, sequenced in a study of T cells in localized non-small cell lung cancer. The table came from immunoSEQ multiplex PCR; TCRdb's copy has only in-frame clones and leaves some out. This sample has about 130,000 clones, with roughly 90% found just once. Sequencing used peripheral blood, obtained before any cancer treatment. These TCRs come from an older female donor with stage I lung adenocarcinoma.

The chain carries TRBV7-6 and TRBJ2-2; D is perhaps TRBD2 (7 bases). Trimming removed 1 base at V and 6 bases at J, with 15 bases between. CDR3 length: 16 residues. Looked up from germline, CDR1 is SGHVS and CDR2 is FNYEAQ. DNA for the CDR3: TGTGCCAGCAGCTTAGAACTAGTCGGGGGGCCCGGGGAGCTGTTTTTT. Its translation is CASSLELVGGPGELFF.

For the CDR3, the DNA is TGCGCCAGCGGGAAGGTTGCGGGAGGACTTAGCCAAGAGACCCAGTACTTC. This gives the protein CASGKVAGGLSQETQYF. V gene TRBV10-2 combines with J gene TRBJ2-5; 8 bases are shared with TRBD2. This CDR3 contains 17 residues. Trimming removed 8 bases from V and 1 base from J; junction bases left unmatched: 15. Germline assignment: CDR1 WSHSY and CDR2 SAAADI.

CDR3: CASRPTGTNSYEQYF. The CDR3 DNA follows: TGTGCCAGCAGACCGACAGGGACCAATTCCTACGAGCAGTACTTC. The genes are TRBV18 and TRBJ2-7; 7 bases map to TRBD1. Looked up from germline, CDR1 is KGHSH and CDR2 is LQKENI. After removal of 8 bases from V and 1 base from J, the junction contained 11 bases not matched to a gene. The CDR3 sequence is 15 residues long.

CDR3 region: CASSLVSGADTQYF. The CDR3 nucleotides read TGCGCCAGCAGCTTGGTCTCAGGGGCAGATACGCAGTATTTT. The chain combines TRBV5-1 with TRBJ2-3, with D possibly matching TRBD1 (6 bases). The CDR3 covers 14 residues. Trimming removed 0 bases from V and 4 bases from J, with 9 bases in between. The germline gives CDR1 SGHRS, CDR2 YFSETQ.

Points on this clone: The junction and the germline gene differ at one end; a read error may be behind it. This rearrangement joins TRBV28 to TRBJ2-7, with TRBD2 as a possible D gene (5 bases). Germline CDR1 is MDHEN and CDR2 is SYDVKM. The CDR3 loop spans 15 amino acids. Here the CDR3 reads CASSSWTGSTYGQYF. CDR3 in DNA: TGTGCCAGCAGTTCCTGGACTGGGTCTACCTACGGGCAGTACTTC.

The gene calls are TRBV21-1 and TRBJ2-3. TRBV21-1 is marked as a pseudogene. The CDR3 totals 16 residues. The CDR3 bases are TGTGCCAGCAGCAAAGGGTACGTTCATAGCACAGATACGCAGTATTTT. Protein: CASSKGYVHSTDTQYF.

The chain employs TRBV6-1 and TRBJ1-3; D ambiguous. Germline V gene data show CDR1 as MNHNS and CDR2 as SASEGT. V dropped 3 bases and J dropped 0 bases, with 6 bases sitting between them. This CDR3 region has 14 residues. The DNA for the CDR3 is TGTGCCAGCAGTGATGGCCGCTCTGGAAACACCATATATTTT. It codes for CASSDGRSGNTIYF.

In the case of this clone: One junction end disagrees with the germline gene, perhaps due to a read error. This same CDR3 is encoded by further DNA sequences in the sample. CDR3 coding DNA: TGCGCCAGCAGTGAATCCACAACTAATGAAAAACTGTTTTTT. It yields the protein CASSESTTNEKLFF. The genes are TRBV25-1 and TRBJ1-4, with D hard to call. The CDR3 totals 14 residues. Germline V gene sequence: CDR1 MGHDK, CDR2 SYGVNS.